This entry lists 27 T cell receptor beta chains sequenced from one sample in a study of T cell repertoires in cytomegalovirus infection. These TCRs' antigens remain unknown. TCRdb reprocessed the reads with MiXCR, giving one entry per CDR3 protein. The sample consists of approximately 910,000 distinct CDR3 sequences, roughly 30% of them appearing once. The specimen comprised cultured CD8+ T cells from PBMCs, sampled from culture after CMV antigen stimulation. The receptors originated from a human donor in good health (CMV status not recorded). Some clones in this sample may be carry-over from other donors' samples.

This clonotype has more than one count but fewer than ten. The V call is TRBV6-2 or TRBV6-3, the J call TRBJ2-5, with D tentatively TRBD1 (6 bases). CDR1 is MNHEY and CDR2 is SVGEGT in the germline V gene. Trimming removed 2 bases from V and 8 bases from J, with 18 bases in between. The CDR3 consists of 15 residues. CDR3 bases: TGTGCCAGCAGTTACACGGGACACTCAAGGGATACCCAGTACTTC. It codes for CASSYTGHSRDTQYF.

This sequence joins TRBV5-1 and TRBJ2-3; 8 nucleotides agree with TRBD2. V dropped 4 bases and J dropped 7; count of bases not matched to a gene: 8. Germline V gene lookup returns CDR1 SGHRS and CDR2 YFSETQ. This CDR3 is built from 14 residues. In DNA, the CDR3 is TGCGCCAGCAGCGATCCGGGGGGGCGGTATACGCAGTATTTT. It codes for CASSDPGGRYTQYF.

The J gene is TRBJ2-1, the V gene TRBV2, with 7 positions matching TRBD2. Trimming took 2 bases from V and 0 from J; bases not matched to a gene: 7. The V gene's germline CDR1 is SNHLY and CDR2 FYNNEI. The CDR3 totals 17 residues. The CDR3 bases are TGTGCCAGCAGTGAAATTGGAGCGGGGTACTCCTACAATGAGCAGTTCTTC. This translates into CASSEIGAGYSYNEQFF. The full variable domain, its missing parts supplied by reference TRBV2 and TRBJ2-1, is EPEVTQTPSHQVTQMGQEVILRCVPISNHLYFYWYRQILGQKVEFLVSFYNNEISEKSEIFDDQFSVERPDGSNFTLKIRSTKLEDSAMYFCASSEIGAGYSYNEQFFGPGTRLTVL.

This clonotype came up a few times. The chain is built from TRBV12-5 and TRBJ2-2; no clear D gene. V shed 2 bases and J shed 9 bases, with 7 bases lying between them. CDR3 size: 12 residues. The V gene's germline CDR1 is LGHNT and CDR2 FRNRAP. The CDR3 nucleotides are TGTGCTAGTGGTTTGATGGCCTGGGAGCTGTTTTTT. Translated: CASGLMAWELFF.

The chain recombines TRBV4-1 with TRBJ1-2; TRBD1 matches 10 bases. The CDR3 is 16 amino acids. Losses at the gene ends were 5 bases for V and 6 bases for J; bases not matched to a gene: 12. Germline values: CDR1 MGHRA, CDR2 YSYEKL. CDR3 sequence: CASSKPMTGGSDGYTF. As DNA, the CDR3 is TGCGCCAGCAGCAAACCGATGACAGGGGGCTCGGATGGCTACACCTTC.

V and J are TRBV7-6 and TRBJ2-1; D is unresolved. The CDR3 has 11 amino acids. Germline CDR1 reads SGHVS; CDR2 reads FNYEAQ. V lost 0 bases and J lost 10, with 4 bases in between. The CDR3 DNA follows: TGTGCCAGCAGCTTAGCGACCGAGCAGTTCTTC. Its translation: CASSLATEQFF.

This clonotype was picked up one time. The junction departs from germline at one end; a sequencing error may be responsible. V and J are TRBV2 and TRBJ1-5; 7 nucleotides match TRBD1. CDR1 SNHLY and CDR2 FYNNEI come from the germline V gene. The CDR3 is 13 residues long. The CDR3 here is CASSRGGGRPRHF. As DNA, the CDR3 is TGTGCCAGCAGTAGAGGGGGCGGCCGGCCCCGGCATTTT.

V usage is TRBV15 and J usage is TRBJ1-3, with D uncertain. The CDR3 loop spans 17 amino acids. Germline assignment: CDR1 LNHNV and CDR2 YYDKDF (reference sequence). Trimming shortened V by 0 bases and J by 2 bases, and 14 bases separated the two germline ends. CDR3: CATSRDWLKAPGNTIYF. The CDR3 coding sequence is TGTGCCACCAGCAGAGATTGGCTCAAGGCCCCTGGAAACACCATATATTTT.

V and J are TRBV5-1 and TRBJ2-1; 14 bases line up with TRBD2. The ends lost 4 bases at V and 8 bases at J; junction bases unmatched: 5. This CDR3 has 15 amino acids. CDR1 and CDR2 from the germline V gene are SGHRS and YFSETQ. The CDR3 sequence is CASSGTSGGGDEQFF. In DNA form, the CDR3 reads TGCGCCAGCAGCGGGACTAGCGGGGGTGGCGATGAGCAGTTCTTC.

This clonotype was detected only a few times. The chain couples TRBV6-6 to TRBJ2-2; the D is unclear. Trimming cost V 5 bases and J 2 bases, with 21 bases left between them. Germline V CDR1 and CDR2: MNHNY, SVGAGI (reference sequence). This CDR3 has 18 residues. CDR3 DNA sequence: TGTGCCAGCAGTGAGTGGGCAGAGGTTATCTACAACACCGGGGAGCTGTTTTTT. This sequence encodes CASSEWAEVIYNTGELFF.

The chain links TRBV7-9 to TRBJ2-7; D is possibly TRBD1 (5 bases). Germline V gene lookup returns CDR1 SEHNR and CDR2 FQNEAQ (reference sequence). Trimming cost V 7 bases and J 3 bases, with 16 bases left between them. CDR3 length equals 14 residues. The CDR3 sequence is CASTQGGMFYEQYF. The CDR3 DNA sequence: TGTGCCAGCACCCAGGGTGGGATGTTCTACGAGCAGTACTTC.

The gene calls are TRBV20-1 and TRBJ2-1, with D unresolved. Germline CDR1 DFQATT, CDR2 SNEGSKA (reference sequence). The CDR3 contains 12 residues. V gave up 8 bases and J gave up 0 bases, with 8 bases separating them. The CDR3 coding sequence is TGCAGTCCTGTTAGCTCCTACAATGAGCAGTTCTTC. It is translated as CSPVSSYNEQFF.

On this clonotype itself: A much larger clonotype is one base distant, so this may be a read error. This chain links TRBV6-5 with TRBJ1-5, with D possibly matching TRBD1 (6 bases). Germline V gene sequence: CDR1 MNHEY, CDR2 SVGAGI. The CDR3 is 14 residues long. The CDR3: CASRYSGGAQPQHF. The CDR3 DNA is TGTGCCAGCCGTTACTCTGGGGGGGCTCAGCCCCAGCATTTT.

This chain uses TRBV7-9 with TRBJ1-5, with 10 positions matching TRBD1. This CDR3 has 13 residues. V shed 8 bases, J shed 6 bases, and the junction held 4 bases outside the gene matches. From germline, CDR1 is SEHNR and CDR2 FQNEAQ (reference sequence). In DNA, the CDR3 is TGTGCCAGCGGATGGACAGGGGGTCAGCCCCAGCATTTT. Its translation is CASGWTGGQPQHF.

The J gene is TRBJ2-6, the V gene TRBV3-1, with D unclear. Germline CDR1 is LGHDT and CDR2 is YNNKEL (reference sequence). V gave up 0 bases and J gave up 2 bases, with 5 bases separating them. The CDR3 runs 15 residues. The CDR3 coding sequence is TGTGCCAGCAGCCAAGAAAAAGCTGGGGCCAACGTCCTGACTTTC. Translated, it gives CASSQEKAGANVLTF. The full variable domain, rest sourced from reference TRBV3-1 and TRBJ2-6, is DTAVSQTPKYLVTQMGNDKSIKCEQNLGHDTMYWYKQDSKKFLKIMFSYNNKELIINETVPNRFSPKSPDKAHLNLHINSLELGDSAVYFCASSQEKAGANVLTFGAGSRLTVL.

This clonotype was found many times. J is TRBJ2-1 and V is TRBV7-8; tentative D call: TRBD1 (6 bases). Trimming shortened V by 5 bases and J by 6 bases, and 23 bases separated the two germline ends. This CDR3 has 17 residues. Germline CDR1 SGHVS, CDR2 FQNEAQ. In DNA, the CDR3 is TGTGCCAGCAGCGTACGGACAGCCGTCGTTTTGGCCAATGAGCAGTTCTTC. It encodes CASSVRTAVVLANEQFF.

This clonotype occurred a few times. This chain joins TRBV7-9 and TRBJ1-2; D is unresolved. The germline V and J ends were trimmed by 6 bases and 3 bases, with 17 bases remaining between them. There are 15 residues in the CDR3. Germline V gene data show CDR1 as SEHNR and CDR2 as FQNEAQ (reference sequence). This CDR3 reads CASRSTVTSDYGYTF. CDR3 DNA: TGTGCCAGCAGGTCTACAGTAACCTCAGACTATGGCTACACCTTC.

For the CDR3, the DNA is TGCAGTGCTTCCGGGACAGGGTATGAAAAACTGTTTTTT. It codes for CSASGTGYEKLFF. V is TRBV20-1 and J is TRBJ1-4; TRBD1 aligns across 9 bases. The CDR3 length is 13 residues. Germline V gives CDR1 DFQATT, CDR2 SNEGSKA (reference sequence). V was pared by 5 bases and J by 6 bases, with 4 bases of the junction left unmatched.

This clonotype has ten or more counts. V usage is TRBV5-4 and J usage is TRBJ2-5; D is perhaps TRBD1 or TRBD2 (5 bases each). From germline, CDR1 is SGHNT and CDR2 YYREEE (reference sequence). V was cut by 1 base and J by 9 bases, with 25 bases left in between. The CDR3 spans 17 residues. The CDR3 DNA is TGTGCCAGCAGCTTGTGGGGCAGCCTGACAGCGACCGGGGCCCAGTACTTC. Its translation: CASSLWGSLTATGAQYF.

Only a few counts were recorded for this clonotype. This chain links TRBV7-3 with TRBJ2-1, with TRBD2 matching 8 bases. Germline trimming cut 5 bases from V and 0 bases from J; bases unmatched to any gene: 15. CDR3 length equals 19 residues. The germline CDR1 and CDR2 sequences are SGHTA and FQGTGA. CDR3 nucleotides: TGTGCCAGCAGCATCTATCACGGGGGGGGCCACAGCTCCTACAATGAGCAGTTCTTC. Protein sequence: CASSIYHGGGHSSYNEQFF.

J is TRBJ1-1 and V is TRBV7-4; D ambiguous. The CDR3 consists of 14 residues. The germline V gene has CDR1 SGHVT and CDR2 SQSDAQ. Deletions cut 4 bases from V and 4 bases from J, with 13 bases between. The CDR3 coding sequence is TGTGCCAGCAGCTCTCGGTTGGAGGTCACTGAAGCTTTCTTT. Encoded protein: CASSSRLEVTEAFF.

The CDR3 sequence: CASSLDPLAASSYNEQFF. The CDR3 DNA sequence: TGTGCCAGCAGCTTAGACCCTCTAGCGGCGAGCTCCTACAATGAGCAGTTCTTC. J is TRBJ2-1 and V is TRBV11-2; TRBD2 matches at 7 bases. Germline trimming cut 0 bases from V and 0 bases from J; bases unmatched to any gene: 8. This CDR3 spans 18 amino acids. Germline loops: CDR1 SGHAT, CDR2 FQNNGV.

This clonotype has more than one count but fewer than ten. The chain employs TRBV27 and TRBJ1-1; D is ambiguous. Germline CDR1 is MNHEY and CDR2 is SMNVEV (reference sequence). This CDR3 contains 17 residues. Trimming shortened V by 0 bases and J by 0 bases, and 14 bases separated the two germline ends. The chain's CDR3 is CASSLSVFGDVNTEAFF. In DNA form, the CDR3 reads TGTGCCAGCAGTTTATCCGTGTTTGGTGATGTGAACACTGAAGCTTTCTTT.

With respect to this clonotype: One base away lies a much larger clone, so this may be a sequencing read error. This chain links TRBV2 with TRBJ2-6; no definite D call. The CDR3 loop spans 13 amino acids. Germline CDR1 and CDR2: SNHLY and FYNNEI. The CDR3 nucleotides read TGTGCCAACAGTGGCTCTGGGGCCAACGTCCTGACTTTC. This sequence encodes CANSGSGANVLTF.

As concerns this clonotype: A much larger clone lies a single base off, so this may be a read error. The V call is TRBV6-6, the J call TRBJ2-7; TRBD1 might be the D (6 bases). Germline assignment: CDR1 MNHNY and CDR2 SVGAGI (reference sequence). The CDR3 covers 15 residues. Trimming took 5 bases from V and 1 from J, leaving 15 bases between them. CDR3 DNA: TGTGCCAGCAGTCACCTAGTGGGGGCATCCTACGAGCAGTACTTC. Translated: CASSHLVGASYEQYF.

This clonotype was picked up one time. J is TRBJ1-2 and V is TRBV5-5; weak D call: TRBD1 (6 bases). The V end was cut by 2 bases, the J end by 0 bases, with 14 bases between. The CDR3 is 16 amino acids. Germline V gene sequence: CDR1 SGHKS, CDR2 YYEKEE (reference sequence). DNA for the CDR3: TGTGCCAGCAGCTTAAGACAGGTCCACCCTAACTATGGCTACACCTTC. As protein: CASSLRQVHPNYGYTF.

In nucleotides, the CDR3 is TGTGCCAGCAGTTTTATGGGAACCGGAGAGACCCAGTACTTC. Translation: CASSFMGTGETQYF. V is TRBV12-3 or TRBV12-4 and J is TRBJ2-5, with unresolved D. The CDR3 is 14 residues long. The V end was cut by 3 bases, the J end by 4 bases, with 12 bases between.